The rows below give T cell receptor beta chains drawn from one sample of a study of cytomegalovirus exposure and HLA in healthy donors. Method: immunoSEQ multiplex PCR; TCRdb's copy keeps in-frame clones and lacks some. Of about 200,000 clones in the sample, 70% to 80% are singletons; the top ten hold roughly 3%. Sequencing was done on a sample of PBMCs. These receptors originate from a woman in her thirties in good health and CMV-seronegative. The CDR3 runs from the conserved cysteine through the conserved F or W. D genes are given only for firm matches. The listing skips clone size in some rows; elsewhere it reads once, few, many or a size class.

>TRBV6-1|.|.|TRBJ2-1
TGTGCCAGCAGTGAACTAGCCCGGAGGTCATTCTTC
CASSELARRSFF
>TRBV21-1|.|once|TRBJ1-5
TGTGCCAGCACCCTGGATCCGTTAGGGGGCTTATATCAGCCCCAGCATTTT
CASTLDPLGGLYQPQHF
>TRBV9|TRBD1|.|TRBJ1-2
TGTGCCAGCAGCATAAGTCCTCAGGGGGTCTATGGCTACACCTTC
CASSISPQGVYGYTF
>TRBV2|.|few|TRBJ2-2
TGTGCCAGCAGGGGTAACAGGAGGAACACCGGGGAGCTGTTTTTT
CASRGNRRNTGELFF
>TRBV5-4|TRBD1|few|TRBJ2-2
TGTGCCAGCAGCGATCCGGGACAGGGGAGGGCCGGGGAGCTGTTTTTT
CASSDPGQGRAGELFF
>TRBV5-8|.|.|TRBJ2-5
TGTGCCAGCAGCTTGGATCTAGCGAGGAAAGAGACCCAGTACTTC
CASSLDLARKETQYF
>TRBV29-1|.|.|TRBJ1-1
TGCAGCGTTGGAGTCAGGGTGAACACTGAAGCTTTCTTT
CSVGVRVNTEAFF
>TRBV21-1|.|.|TRBJ2-7
TGTGCCAGCAGCAAAGTCTCCGGGGACACCTTCTACGAGCAGTACTTC
CASSKVSGDTFYEQYF
>TRBV9|TRBD2|few|TRBJ2-1
TGTGCCAGCAGCCTCCGACTAGCGGGGGGTACTTACAATGAGCAGTTCTTC
CASSLRLAGGTYNEQFF
>TRBV4-1|TRBD1|few|TRBJ1-5
TGCGCCAGCAGCCAAGAGTATTCCGCCAGGGGGAATCAGCCCCAGCATTTT
CASSQEYSARGNQPQHF
>TRBV9|TRBD1|.|TRBJ1-1
TGTGCCAGCAGCGTGACAGGGTCTACGGCTGAAGCTTTCTTT
CASSVTGSTAEAFF
>TRBV29-1|TRBD1|.|TRBJ2-3
TGCAGCGTTGGGGACAGGGGAATCACAGATACGCAGTATTTT
CSVGDRGITDTQYF
>TRBV6-6|TRBD1|few|TRBJ1-5
TGTGCCAGCAGTTACTCAGGGGGCGTCAATCAGCCCCAGCATTTT
CASSYSGGVNQPQHF
>TRBV7-9|.|.|TRBJ2-1
TGTTCCAGCGCCCTTAGTACTAATGAGCAGTTCTTC
CSSALSTNEQFF
>TRBV7-9|.|.|TRBJ2-7
TGTGCCAGCAGCTTACTGGCAGGGAAGAGCTCCTACGAGCAGTACTTC
CASSLLAGKSSYEQYF
>TRBV7-9|TRBD2|.|TRBJ2-5
TGTTCCAGCACCCTGAAGGGGACTAGCGGAGCGGTCGAGACCCAGTACTTC
CSSTLKGTSGAVETQYF
>TRBV11-1|.|.|TRBJ2-5
TGTGCCAGCAGCCCCGGTTACCAAGAGACCCAGTACTTC
CASSPGYQETQYF
>TRBV5-6|.|.|TRBJ2-2
TGTGCCAGCAGCTTGTTAGACTCCGGGGAGCTGTTTTTT
CASSLLDSGELFF
>TRBV27|TRBD2|.|TRBJ2-7
TGTGCCAGCAGCTTGCTGGCGGGAGGGCCCCTCGAGCAGTACTTC
CASSLLAGGPLEQYF
>TRBV5-4|.|.|TRBJ1-5
TGTGCCAGCAGCGTCGGAGGGTCCCCTGTCGGCAATCAGCCCCAGCATTTT
CASSVGGSPVGNQPQHF
>TRBV30|TRBD1|once|TRBJ2-7
TGTGCCTGGAGTGGGCAAGGACAGGGAGTCTCCTACGAGCAGTACTTC
CAWSGQGQGVSYEQYF
>TRBV4-2|.|.|TRBJ1-2
TGTGCCAGCAGCCTTGGCGGGGGGAACTATGGCTACACCTTC
CASSLGGGNYGYTF
>TRBV2|.|.|TRBJ2-1
TGTGCCAGCAGTGAAGGGGATCTATCTTTACGGGGGATCTTC
CASSEGDLSLRGIF
>TRBV28|TRBD2|.|TRBJ2-7
TGTGCCAGCAGTTTATTAGGCGGGAGGGCCTACGAGCAGTACTTC
CASSLLGGRAYEQYF
>TRBV5-1|.|few|TRBJ2-2
TGCGCCAGCAGCCCAAAACAGGGATTGGAGAGTACGAACACCGGGGAGCTGTTTTTT
CASSPKQGLESTNTGELFF
>TRBV5-6|.|.|TRBJ1-2
TGTGCCAGCAGCTTACAGGACAGCTGGATTTATGGCTACACCTTC
CASSLQDSWIYGYTF
>TRBV11-2|.|.|TRBJ2-4
TGTGCCAGCAGCTCCTGGACGGAAACCTCGGGGGACATTCAGTACTTC
CASSSWTETSGDIQYF
>TRBV6-1|.|.|TRBJ2-1
TGTGCCAGCAGGTTCACAGGGAACGAGCAGTTCTTC
CASRFTGNEQFF
>TRBV6-1|.|once|TRBJ1-2
TGTGCCAGCTTGAGCGGGACGTCTTATGGCTACCCCTTC
CASLSGTSYGYPF
>TRBV30|.|.|TRBJ1-2
TGTGCCTGGAGTACAGTTAACTATGGCTACACCTTC
CAWSTVNYGYTF